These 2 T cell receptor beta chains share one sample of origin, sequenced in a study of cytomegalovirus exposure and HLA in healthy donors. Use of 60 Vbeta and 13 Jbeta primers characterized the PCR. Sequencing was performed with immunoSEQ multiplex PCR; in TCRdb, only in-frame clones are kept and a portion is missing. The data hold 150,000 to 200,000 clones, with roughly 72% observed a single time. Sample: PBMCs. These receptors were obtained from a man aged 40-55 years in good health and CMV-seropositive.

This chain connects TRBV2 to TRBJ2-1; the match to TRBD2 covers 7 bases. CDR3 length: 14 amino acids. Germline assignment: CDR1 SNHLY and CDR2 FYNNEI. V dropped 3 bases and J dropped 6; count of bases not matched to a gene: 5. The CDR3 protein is CASSETRTSNEQFF. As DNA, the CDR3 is TGTGCCAGCAGTGAGACCCGGACTAGCAATGAGCAGTTCTTC.

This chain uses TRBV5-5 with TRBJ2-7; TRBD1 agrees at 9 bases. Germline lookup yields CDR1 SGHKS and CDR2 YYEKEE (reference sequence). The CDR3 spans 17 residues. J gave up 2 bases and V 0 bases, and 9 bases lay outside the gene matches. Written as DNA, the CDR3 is TGTGCCAGCAGCTTGGGGGACCCCGGGACAGGGACCTACGAGCAGTACTTC. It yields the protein CASSLGDPGTGTYEQYF.